A single sample is the source of the 29 T cell receptor beta chains below, sequenced in a study of blood T cell repertoires in COVID-19. Sequencing used immunoSEQ multiplex PCR; TCRdb keeps in-frame clones, though not all of them. Altogether over 250,000 clones are present, approximately 83% being singletons, with the ten largest covering more than 8%. The source material was peripheral blood. The source is a woman between 50 and 59 years old who had recovered from COVID-19.

V is TRBV24-1 and J is TRBJ2-5, with 9 nucleotides matching TRBD1. The CDR3 has 16 residues. CDR1 is KGHDR and CDR2 is SFDVKD in the germline V gene. V trimming: 2 bases; J trimming: 5 bases; junction bases outside the gene matches: 8. The DNA for the CDR3 is TGTGCCACCAGTGATTCGGGAACAGGGGGCGCGGAGACCCAGTACTTC. Its protein product is CATSDSGTGGAETQYF.

Turning to this clone: Different DNA sequences within this sample yield the same CDR3. The chain combines TRBV28 with TRBJ2-7; the D is unclear. Trimming stripped 3 bases from V and 3 bases from J, with 9 bases between. The V gene's germline CDR1 is MDHEN and CDR2 SYDVKM. This CDR3 contains 13 residues. The CDR3 region has the DNA TGTGCCAGCAGTTTCGGCGGAAACTACGAGCAGTACTTC. Protein sequence: CASSFGGNYEQYF.

In DNA, the CDR3 is TGCAGCGTTGAAAGTATTAAGGAGAGGTGCGATCAGCCCCAGCATTTT. As protein: CSVESIKERCDQPQHF. The chain is built from TRBV29-1 and TRBJ1-5; no firm D call. Germline CDR1 SQVTM, CDR2 ANQGSEA. This CDR3 comprises 16 residues. Between the trimmed V and J ends, which lost 2 bases and 5 bases, there was a span of 19 bases. Filled out from reference TRBV29-1 and TRBJ1-5, the complete variable domain reads SAVISQKPSRDICQRGTSLTIQCQVDSQVTMMFWYRQQPGQSLTLIATANQGSEATYESGFVIDKFPISRPNLTFSTLTVSNMSPEDSSIYLCSVESIKERCDQPQHFGDGTRLSIL.

This chain links TRBV7-7 with TRBJ2-3; 7 nucleotides align to TRBD2. With 1 base clipped from V and 6 bases from J, the junction kept 10 bases outside the gene matches. The CDR3 runs 16 residues. The germline V gene has CDR1 SSHAT and CDR2 FNYEAQ (reference sequence). The CDR3 is CASSLGVGGGLDTQYF. DNA for the CDR3: TGTGCCAGCAGCTTAGGCGTGGGGGGGGGTCTGGATACGCAGTATTTT. The full variable domain, completed using reference TRBV7-7 and TRBJ2-3, is GAGVSQSPRYKVTKRGQDVTLRCDPISSHATLYWYQQALGQGPEFLTYFNYEAQPDKSGLPSDRFSAERPEGSISTLTIQRTEQRDSAMYRCASSLGVGGGLDTQYFGPGTRLTVL.

This chain connects TRBV10-3 to TRBJ2-3; TRBD1 might be the D (5 bases). The CDR3 is 13 amino acids. Germline CDR1 reads ENHRY; CDR2 reads SYGVKD. Trimming took off 8 bases at V and 4 bases at J, with 13 bases between the two ends. As DNA, the CDR3 is TGTGCCATCGGGGCCGAAAGGGCAGATACGCAGTATTTT. It encodes CAIGAERADTQYF.

The CDR3 DNA sequence: TGCGCCAGCAGATCGGGACAGAGAAGCTCCTATAATTCACCCCTCCACTTT. Translated, it gives CASRSGQRSSYNSPLHF. The chain is built from TRBV5-1 and TRBJ1-6, with TRBD1 matching 7 bases. V shed 5 bases and J 0 bases; nucleotides not matched to a gene: 8. This CDR3 is 17 amino acids long. Germline loops: CDR1 SGHRS, CDR2 YFSETQ.

This clone has a count of ten or more. The gene calls are TRBV6-7 and TRBJ2-5, with D perhaps matching TRBD1 (5 bases). TRBV6-7 is assigned to the ORF class and has an uncertain function. CDR3 length: 13 residues. Trimming shortened V by 7 bases and J by 5 bases, and 14 bases separated the two germline ends. The CDR3 nucleotides are TGTGCCAGCAAAAGGGGTAATTGGGAGACCCAGTACTTC. It specifies CASKRGNWETQYF.

The chain couples TRBV7-8 to TRBJ1-3; D is uncertain. Germline CDR1 is SGHVS and CDR2 is FQNEAQ. With 1 base removed from V and 4 bases from J, the gap between germline ends came to 8 bases. The CDR3 totals 14 residues. CDR3 nucleotides: TGTGCCAGCAGCTTAGTTTTATCCGGAAACACCATATATTTT. It specifies CASSLVLSGNTIYF.

This sequence joins TRBV6-6 and TRBJ2-5; 10 nucleotides match TRBD2. Germline V gives CDR1 MNHNY, CDR2 SVGAGI (reference sequence). The CDR3 runs to 18 residues. J was trimmed by 4 bases and V by 5 bases; bases with no gene match: 16. CDR3 in DNA: TGTGCCAGCAGTCACCGATTCCCTAGCGGGGGTCGGGGAGAGACCCAGTACTTC. Its translation is CASSHRFPSGGRGETQYF.

The chain combines TRBV21-1 with TRBJ1-4; TRBD1, the table's D call, was not compared with the DNA. TRBV21-1 corresponds to a pseudogene. The CDR3 extends over 16 amino acids. CDR3 in amino acids: CASSSRGQGKLEKLFF. Written as DNA, the CDR3 is TGTGCCAGCAGCTCAAGAGGACAGGGGAAGTTGGAAAAACTGTTTTTT.

The chain recombines TRBV19 with TRBJ2-1, with 7 bases fitting TRBD2. In germline, CDR1 is LNHDA, CDR2 SQIVND (reference sequence). V gave up 3 bases and J gave up 1 base; unmatched junction bases: 3. CDR3 length: 15 amino acids. CDR3 loop: CASSMLGGSYNEQFF. For the CDR3, the DNA is TGTGCCAGTAGTATGCTCGGGGGGTCCTACAATGAGCAGTTCTTC.

The V call is TRBV6-1, the J call TRBJ1-4; D is undetermined. V lost 0 bases, J lost 5 bases, and 10 bases lay in between. There are 15 residues in the CDR3. CDR1 is MNHNS, CDR2 SASEGT, per germline. CDR3 in DNA: TGTGCCAGCAGTGAAGCGCCGGGAGGGAATGAAAAACTGTTTTTT. Translating it yields CASSEAPGGNEKLFF.

The chain combines TRBV27 with TRBJ2-2, with TRBD2 matching 14 bases. This CDR3 contains 17 residues. V gave up 6 bases and J gave up 4 bases; unmatched junction bases: 7. Germline CDR1 reads MNHEY; CDR2 reads SMNVEV (reference sequence). The CDR3, as DNA: TGTGCCAGCAGACCGGGACTAGCGGGGGTCGGCACCGGGGAGCTGTTTTTT. Encoded protein: CASRPGLAGVGTGELFF.

This clone is a singleton in its sample. The chain recombines TRBV3-1 (or the pseudogene TRBV3-2) with TRBJ2-5; 9 positions match TRBD1. J was trimmed by 4 bases and V by 4 bases; bases with no gene match: 13. The germline V gene encodes CDR1 LGHDT and CDR2 YNNKEL (reference sequence). CDR3 length: 17 residues. CDR3 nucleotides: TGTGCCAGCAGCCCACGCCGACAGGGGGACTTAGGAGAGACCCAGTACTTC. Translation gives CASSPRRQGDLGETQYF.

The chain joins TRBV9 to TRBJ2-1, with D tentatively TRBD2 (6 bases). Trimming took 0 bases from V and 6 from J, leaving 13 bases between them. Germline lookup yields CDR1 SGDLS and CDR2 YYNGEE. The CDR3 loop spans 15 amino acids. The CDR3 is CASSVEVSSANEQFF. The CDR3 DNA sequence: TGTGCCAGCAGCGTAGAGGTTTCTAGCGCCAATGAGCAGTTCTTC.

The chain employs TRBV28 and TRBJ1-5; TRBD1 agrees at 8 bases. CDR1 and CDR2 from the germline V gene are MDHEN and SYDVKM. J lost 1 base, V lost 8 bases, and 10 bases had no gene match. The CDR3 runs to 16 residues. CDR3 loop: CASGQGGPFSNQPQHF. The CDR3 coding sequence is TGTGCCAGCGGACAGGGTGGGCCCTTCAGCAATCAGCCCCAGCATTTT.

The V call is TRBV7-2, the J call TRBJ1-1; D uncertain. V was trimmed by 5 bases and J by 8 bases, leaving 15 bases between them. Germline V CDR1 and CDR2: SGHTA, FQGNSA. The CDR3 contains 13 residues. For the CDR3, the DNA is TGTGCCAGCAGCCCTCTAATGACTTTAGAAGCTTTCTTT. Its protein product is CASSPLMTLEAFF.

The chain joins TRBV6-2 or TRBV6-3 to TRBJ2-7; no reliable D call. The V and J ends lost 8 bases and 0 bases respectively, with 8 bases between them. This CDR3 has 12 residues. CDR1 and CDR2 (germline): MNHEY, SVGEGT. The CDR3 here is CASRRLSYEQYF. CDR3 DNA sequence: TGTGCCAGCCGCCGGCTCTCCTACGAGCAGTACTTC.

This clone was seen only a few times. CDR3 nucleotide sequence: TGTGCCAGCAGCTTGTTAGGGGAGGGTGGGTACGAGCAGTACTTC. Its protein is CASSLLGEGGYEQYF. The J gene is TRBJ2-7, the V gene TRBV5-4, with TRBD2 matching 7 bases. The CDR3 extends over 15 amino acids. V dropped 1 base and J dropped 4; count of bases not matched to a gene: 8. Germline V gene sequence: CDR1 SGHNT, CDR2 YYREEE (reference sequence).

The chain couples TRBV27 to TRBJ2-7; TRBD2 matches 15 bases. From germline, CDR1 is MNHEY and CDR2 SMNVEV (reference sequence). The CDR3 is 15 amino acids. The junction had 5 bases not matched to a gene; V was cut back by 7 bases and J by 4 bases. The CDR3: CASMGLAGGEYEQYF. The DNA of the CDR3 is TGTGCCAGCATGGGACTAGCGGGAGGCGAGTACGAGCAGTACTTC.

The chain employs TRBV28 and TRBJ1-1, with a possible D match to TRBD1 (5 bases). Germline loops: CDR1 MDHEN, CDR2 SYDVKM. The CDR3 is 15 residues long. Trimming cost V 6 bases and J 3 bases, with 17 bases left between them. The chain's CDR3 is CASRPRPGGDTEAFF. For the CDR3, the DNA is TGTGCCAGCAGACCTCGTCCCGGGGGGGACACTGAAGCTTTCTTT.

This rearrangement joins TRBV18 to TRBJ1-4; possible D gene TRBD1, 6 bases. Looked up from germline, CDR1 is KGHSH and CDR2 is LQKENI. CDR3 size: 18 residues. Trimming removed 6 bases at V and 0 bases at J, with 20 bases between. DNA of the CDR3: TGTGCCAGCTCGCCAGAACAGGGCCCCCTTGCAACTAATGAAAAACTGTTTTTT. It translates to CASSPEQGPLATNEKLFF.

CDR3 loop: CASSYSHSVNEQFF. The CDR3 DNA reads TGTGCCAGCAGTTACTCGCACTCCGTCAATGAGCAGTTCTTC. The rearrangement joins TRBV6-5 to TRBJ2-1; no clear D gene. The CDR3 runs to 14 residues. The germline gives CDR1 MNHEY, CDR2 SVGAGI. Trimming took off 0 bases at V and 6 bases at J, with 9 bases between the two ends.

This chain uses TRBV3-1 (or the pseudogene TRBV3-2) with TRBJ2-1; the match to TRBD1 covers 7 bases. V lost 2 bases, J lost 8 bases, and 9 bases stayed unmatched. Germline CDR1 and CDR2: LGHDT and YNNKEL (reference sequence). The CDR3 covers 15 residues. CDR3 sequence reads: CASSQPSGGVDEQFF. CDR3 nucleotides: TGTGCCAGCAGCCAACCGTCAGGGGGTGTTGATGAGCAGTTCTTC.

The chain links TRBV5-1 to TRBJ1-2; 9 positions match TRBD1. Germline values: CDR1 SGHRS, CDR2 YFSETQ. The CDR3 loop spans 15 amino acids. The V gene end was trimmed by 4 bases and the J gene end by 6 bases; junction bases not matched to a gene: 10. The chain's CDR3 is CASSQGTGSEHGYTF. In nucleotides, the CDR3 is TGCGCCAGCAGCCAAGGGACAGGGAGCGAGCATGGCTACACCTTC. Combining the CDR3 with reference TRBV5-1 and TRBJ1-2 gives the whole variable domain KAGVTQTPRYLIKTRGQQVTLSCSPISGHRSVSWYQQTPGQGLQFLFEYFSETQRNKGNFPGRFSGRQFSNSRSEMNVSTLELGDSALYLCASSQGTGSEHGYTFGSGTRLTVV.

The chain links TRBV6-5 to TRBJ2-3, with 10 bases identical to TRBD2. This CDR3 has 15 amino acids. Germline CDR1 MNHEY, CDR2 SVGAGI. V lost 7 bases, J lost 5 bases, and 9 bases stayed unmatched. CDR3 in DNA: TGTGCCAGCACCCCCCTAGCGGGGGCGGAAGATACGCAGTATTTT. This codes for CASTPLAGAEDTQYF.

The V gene is TRBV5-6, the J gene TRBJ2-2; D might be TRBD2 (6 bases). The germline gives CDR1 SGHDT, CDR2 YYEEEE. V dropped 0 bases and J dropped 1 base, with 10 bases sitting between them. The CDR3 totals 16 residues. In DNA, the CDR3 is TGTGCCAGCAGCTTGGTTGCGGGATTGAACACCGGGGAGCTGTTTTTT. Protein: CASSLVAGLNTGELFF. The whole variable domain, filled in from reference TRBV5-6 and TRBJ2-2, reads DAGVTQSPTHLIKTRGQQVTLRCSPKSGHDTVSWYQQALGQGPQFIFQYYEEEERQRGNFPDRFSGHQFPNYSSELNVNALLLGDSALYLCASSLVAGLNTGELFFGEGSRLTVL.

The chain employs TRBV10-3 and TRBJ2-6; tentative D call: TRBD1 (5 bases). The CDR3 spans 15 residues. V lost 2 bases to trimming and J lost 2 bases, with 7 bases between them. Germline CDR1 and CDR2: ENHRY and SYGVKD. In nucleotides, the CDR3 is TGTGCCATCAGTGAGCAGGGAACTGGGGCCAACGTCCTGACTTTC. Protein: CAISEQGTGANVLTF.

V usage is TRBV7-3 and J usage is TRBJ2-1; TRBD2 aligns across 7 bases. The CDR3 runs to 14 residues. V trimming: 5 bases; J trimming: 7 bases; junction bases outside the gene matches: 8. Germline CDR1 is SGHTA and CDR2 is FQGTGA. Here the CDR3 DNA reads TGTGCCAGCAGCATCGGACTAGTGGGGAATGAGCAGTTCTTC. It codes for CASSIGLVGNEQFF.